The present T cell receptor beta chain was sequenced within a study of T-cell reconstitution after alpha-beta-depleted transplantation in children. In its sample, this clonotype was seen a few times. Antigen specificity is unknown. Researchers prepared the TCRbeta library using unique molecular identifiers, the study reports. TCRdb used MiXCR to reprocess the PCR reads, holding one entry per CDR3 protein. Counted here are 800,000 to 1,000,000 distinct CDR3 sequences, about 26% occurring once; the ten biggest clones make up 28%. Overall study results and limits: At the one-year point after transplant, T-cell counts and TCRbeta diversity were found to come mostly from T cells that had been newly produced. Several patients had high TCRbeta diversity at day 60; it came from surviving recipient T cells and thymic progenitors. Reportedly, roughly two months post-transplant, alpha-beta T cells arose from several hundred expanded graft clones.

V gave up 7 bases and J gave up 6 bases; unmatched junction bases: 4. This CDR3 has 13 residues. Germline V CDR1 and CDR2: MNHEY, SVGEGT. The source material was PBMCs, mostly from graft donor cells, sampled 360 days after TCRalphabeta/CD19-depleted stem cell transplant. The receptor's source is a boy in the first two years of life who had a stem cell transplant for SCID, so the T cells may come from the graft donor. The chain is built from TRBV6-2 or TRBV6-3 and TRBJ2-7; TRBD2 aligns across 12 bases. The CDR3 spells CASTRGLAGEQYF. The DNA of the CDR3 is TGTGCCAGCACCCGGGGACTAGCGGGCGAGCAGTACTTC.